This passage covers 7 T cell receptor beta chains from one sample sequenced in a study of CD4 T cells in relation to SARS-CoV-2 and coronaviruses. These receptors lack a known antigen. Unexposed donor CD4+ T cells date from about 2010-2019, before the COVID-19 pandemic. After around nine days of culture, CD4+ T cells were isolated. Some clones are missing from TCRdb's copy, which holds only in-frame ones; the method was immunoSEQ multiplex PCR. The sample has about 24,000 clones, over 75% seen once. The material sequenced was CD4+ T cells from PBMCs, cultured in vitro. These receptors all stem from a human donor in good health.

This clone was found a few times. This chain links TRBV24-1 with TRBJ2-2; possible D gene TRBD2, 5 bases. The V end lost 9 bases, the J end lost 4 bases, and 14 bases lay between the germline ends. Germline lookup yields CDR1 KGHDR and CDR2 SFDVKD. The CDR3 has 14 residues. As DNA, the CDR3 is TGTGCCACCTCCCCGAGGGTGGGCACCGGGGAGCTGTTTTTT. This gives the protein CATSPRVGTGELFF.

This chain links TRBV6-5 with TRBJ2-7, with 7 bases fitting TRBD2. This CDR3 contains 15 residues. Unmatched junction bases numbered 9, after V lost 0 bases and J lost 7 bases. CDR1 and CDR2 (germline): MNHEY, SVGAGI. CDR3 amino acids: CASSYSGGGPSEQYF. CDR3 nucleotide sequence: TGTGCCAGCAGTTACTCGGGGGGAGGGCCCTCTGAGCAGTACTTC.

This clone appeared once. At one boundary the junction diverges from the germline segment, which might be a read error. The chain uses TRBV27 and TRBJ2-1, with D perhaps assigned TRBD1 or TRBD2 (5 bases each). There are 18 residues in the CDR3. Germline V gene lookup returns CDR1 MNHEY and CDR2 SMNVEV (reference sequence). Written as DNA, the CDR3 is TGTGCCAGCAGTTTTGGTCCAGGGCGGGCGACCTCCTCCAATGAGCAGTTCTTC. This sequence encodes CASSFGPGRATSSNEQFF.

The rearrangement uses TRBV15 and TRBJ2-5; D is perhaps TRBD1 (8 bases). V was clipped by 2 bases and J by 0 bases, with 16 bases between them. This CDR3 is built from 17 residues. Looked up from germline, CDR1 is LNHNV and CDR2 is YYDKDF (reference sequence). The CDR3 reads CATSRPLQGGYQETQYF. The CDR3 DNA reads as TGTGCCACCAGCAGACCCCTACAGGGGGGGTACCAAGAGACCCAGTACTTC.

This clone has more than one count but fewer than ten. The V call is TRBV4-2, the J call TRBJ1-5; D possibly corresponds to TRBD1 (5 bases). The CDR3 has 14 amino acids. Per germline, CDR1 LGHNA and CDR2 YNFKEQ. Trimming removed 0 bases from V and 6 bases from J, with 9 bases in between. CDR3 sequence: CASSQEEGTQPQHF. CDR3 DNA sequence: TGTGCCAGCAGCCAAGAGGAAGGGACTCAGCCCCAGCATTTT.

The V and J genes are TRBV13 and TRBJ2-5; tentatively, D is TRBD2 (5 bases). The CDR3 runs to 13 residues. Trimming cost V 10 bases and J 1 base, with 13 bases left between them. Germline V gives CDR1 PRHDT, CDR2 FYEKMQ (reference sequence). In nucleotides, the CDR3 is TGTGCCACTTCGATGACTATCCAAGAGACCCAGTACTTC. This codes for CATSMTIQETQYF.

The sample holds one count of this clone. V usage is TRBV19 and J usage is TRBJ1-3; no clear D gene. Germline CDR1 LNHDA, CDR2 SQIVND (reference sequence). CDR3 length equals 14 residues. Trimming shortened V by 5 bases and J by 9 bases, and 17 bases separated the two germline ends. The CDR3 nucleotides read TGTGCCAGTAGTGCAGGACCCGGTGCGTCCACCATATATTTT. Amino acid sequence: CASSAGPGASTIYF. Complete variable domain (other parts from reference TRBV19 and TRBJ1-3): DGGITQSPKYLFRKEGQNVTLSCEQNLNHDAMYWYRQDPGQGLRLIYYSQIVNDFQKGDIAEGYSVSREKKESFPLTVTSAQKNPTAFYLCASSAGPGASTIYFGEGSWLTVV.